Below are 19 T cell receptor beta chains sequenced from a single sample in a study of molecular identifiers for immune sequencing clone quantification. Via MiXCR, TCRdb re-called the PCR reads, giving one row per CDR3 protein. Of 88,000 or so distinct CDR3 sequences in the sample, under 25% were seen once. Sequenced input: naive CD8+ T cells from blood, with Jurkat cell RNA spiked in. As for subset: FACS-sorted CD8+CD4-CCR7+CD45RA+ naive T cells. The receptors here all came from a human donor in good health. Some libraries in this study had Jurkat cell RNA spiked in.

This clonotype was detected many times. This sequence joins TRBV7-9 and TRBJ2-7; 10 nucleotides agree with TRBD2. CDR3 length equals 14 residues. CDR1 and CDR2 (germline): SEHNR, FQNEAQ (reference sequence). The ends lost 4 bases at V and 5 bases at J; junction bases unmatched: 5. The CDR3 DNA is TGTGCCAGCAGCTATAGCGGGAGGACCCACGAGCAGTACTTC. Translated: CASSYSGRTHEQYF.

This sequence joins TRBV27 and TRBJ2-7; 9 positions match TRBD2. The J segment lost 0 bases and the V segment lost 2 bases, leaving 5 bases of the junction unmatched. CDR3 size: 16 residues. Looked up from germline, CDR1 is MNHEY and CDR2 is SMNVEV (reference sequence). CDR3 in DNA: TGTGCCAGCAGTTTAGTTCCTAGCGGGATCTCCTACGAGCAGTACTTC. The encoded protein is CASSLVPSGISYEQYF.

On this clonotype itself: This clone may be a read error of a much larger clone one base away. The chain recombines TRBV7-2 with TRBJ2-7; possibly TRBD1 or TRBD2 for D (5 bases each). Germline V gene lookup returns CDR1 SGHTA and CDR2 FQGNSA. The germline V and J ends were trimmed by 5 bases and 3 bases, with 14 bases remaining between them. The CDR3 is made up of 14 amino acids. The CDR3 protein is CASSLGRGFYEQYF. In DNA, the CDR3 is TGTGCCAGCAGCCTGGGACGGGGCTTCTACGAGCAGTACTTC. The whole variable domain, filled in from reference TRBV7-2 and TRBJ2-7, reads GAGVSQSPSNKVTEKGKDVELRCDPISGHTALYWYRQSLGQGLEFLIYFQGNSAPDKSGLPSDRFSAERTGGSVSTLTIQRTQQEDSAVYLCASSLGRGFYEQYFGPGTRLTVT.

As to this clonotype: This could be a read error, since a much larger clone is one nucleotide away. V is TRBV20-1 and J is TRBJ2-6; D remains ambiguous. The CDR3 is made up of 14 amino acids. Germline CDR1 reads DFQATT; CDR2 reads SNEGSKA (reference sequence). The CDR3 bases are TGCGGTGCTAGAGATTTGGCTGGGGCCAACGTCCTGACTTTC. This codes for CGARDLAGANVLTF.

This clonotype was detected a few times. The V and J genes are TRBV19 and TRBJ2-7; D tentatively fits TRBD1 or TRBD2 (5 bases each). Germline V gives CDR1 LNHDA, CDR2 SQIVND (reference sequence). Trimming took 5 bases from V and 0 from J, leaving 11 bases between them. CDR3 size: 14 residues. Here the CDR3 DNA reads TGTGCCAGTAGTTGGGGGAGTAGCTCCTACGAGCAGTACTTC. Residues: CASSWGSSSYEQYF.

The rearrangement links TRBV7-9 to TRBJ2-5; 10 bases agree with TRBD1. Trimming at V came to 1 base and at J to 2 bases, leaving 4 bases not matched to a gene. Germline values: CDR1 SEHNR, CDR2 FQNEAQ (reference sequence). The CDR3 is 16 residues long. The CDR3 loop reads CASSLGPGQGQETQYF. Written as DNA, the CDR3 is TGTGCCAGCAGCTTAGGGCCGGGACAGGGGCAAGAGACCCAGTACTTC.

There are many counts of this clonotype. Germline is not matched at one junction end, which may reflect a read error. This chain uses TRBV5-3 with TRBJ2-3; D may correspond to TRBD1 or TRBD2 (5 bases each). TRBV5-3 is flagged as an ORF with uncertain function. The CDR3 covers 16 residues. The CDR3 sequence: CARRLEWDACTDTQYF. CDR3 nucleotide sequence: TGTGCCAGAAGATTGGAGTGGGACGCCTGCACAGATACGCAGTATTTT.

With regard to this clonotype: A much larger clone lies a single base off, so this may be a read error. The V and J genes are TRBV3-1 and TRBJ2-7; tentatively, D is TRBD1 (5 bases). V gave up 8 bases and J gave up 2 bases, with 16 bases separating them. The CDR3 extends over 14 amino acids. Germline loops: CDR1 LGHDT, CDR2 YNNKEL (reference sequence). CDR3 bases: TGTGCCAGCGGCCTTGGGGCCCAAGCCTACGAGCAGTACTTC. Protein sequence: CASGLGAQAYEQYF.

On this clonotype: At one end the junction does not follow the germline gene, possibly because of a read error. V gene TRBV24-1 combines with J gene TRBJ2-1, with D perhaps matching TRBD2 (7 bases). The CDR3 covers 17 residues. In germline, CDR1 is KGHDR, CDR2 SFDVKD. The CDR3 sequence: CATNDTGTREAYNEQFF. In DNA form, the CDR3 reads TGTGCCACCAATGATACGGGGACACGGGAGGCTTACAATGAGCAGTTCTTC.

The V and J genes are TRBV20-1 and TRBJ2-1, with D possibly being TRBD1 (5 bases). The CDR3 consists of 13 residues. V was trimmed by 2 bases and J by 4 bases, leaving 9 bases between them. The germline V gene has CDR1 DFQATT and CDR2 SNEGSKA (reference sequence). CDR3 loop: CSARPAGYNEQFF. CDR3 sequence (DNA): TGCAGTGCTAGACCGGCAGGGTACAATGAGCAGTTCTTC.

Comments on this clonotype: A much larger clone lies one base from this, so it may be a read error. V usage is TRBV6-5 and J usage is TRBJ2-2; D ambiguous. Germline CDR1 MNHEY, CDR2 SVGAGI. The ends were cut back, 4 bases at V and 1 base at J, with 7 bases in the middle. This CDR3 spans 14 amino acids. CDR3 coding DNA: TGTGCCAGCAGTTGTGGTCAGAACACCGGGGAGCTGTTTTTT. It encodes CASSCGQNTGELFF.

This clonotype was seen only a few times. The chain recombines TRBV4-3 with TRBJ1-2; maybe TRBD1 (6 bases). The CDR3 covers 16 residues. V was trimmed by 0 bases and J by 2 bases, leaving 13 bases between them. Germline V CDR1 and CDR2: LGHNA, YSLEER. CDR3: CASSQEYNRVNYGYTF. In DNA form, the CDR3 reads TGCGCCAGCAGCCAAGAATATAACAGGGTAAACTATGGCTACACCTTC.

As for this clonotype: One end of the junction is discordant with germline, which a read error may explain. This chain connects TRBV12-3 or TRBV12-4 to TRBJ2-2; D gene uncertain. The CDR3 extends over 15 amino acids. The CDR3 bases are TGTGCCGGCAGCCCCCGGCCCTCAAGCACCGGGGAGCTGTTTTTT. Protein product: CAGSPRPSSTGELFF.

This clonotype was seen only a few times. The chain joins TRBV27 to TRBJ1-2; D is uncertain. Trimming pared 6 bases from V and 0 bases from J, leaving 11 bases between. CDR1 MNHEY and CDR2 SMNVEV come from the germline V gene (reference sequence). The CDR3 extends over 14 amino acids. The CDR3 here is CASRALGSNYGYTF. DNA of the CDR3: TGTGCCAGCAGAGCTCTGGGATCTAACTATGGCTACACCTTC.

This chain connects TRBV19 to TRBJ2-5; D is unresolved. V dropped 5 bases and J dropped 0 bases, with 7 bases sitting between them. This CDR3 is built from 13 residues. Per germline, CDR1 LNHDA and CDR2 SQIVND (reference sequence). The CDR3 reads CASSRLYQETQYF. In DNA form, the CDR3 reads TGTGCCAGTAGTCGGTTGTACCAAGAGACCCAGTACTTC.

This clonotype was recorded only once. The chain has TRBV11-2 and TRBJ2-5; 8 positions agree with TRBD1. CDR3 size: 15 residues. Trimming removed 5 bases from V and 1 base from J; junction bases left unmatched: 6. Per germline, CDR1 SGHAT and CDR2 FQNNGV. This CDR3 reads CASSPRTGPQETQYF. Written as DNA, the CDR3 is TGTGCCAGCAGCCCGCGGACAGGGCCCCAAGAGACCCAGTACTTC.

This clonotype was observed at least ten times. The gene calls are TRBV11-3 and TRBJ2-1, with 8 bases lining up with TRBD2. V lost 4 bases, J lost 4 bases, and 3 bases stayed unmatched. The CDR3 covers 14 residues. Germline assignment: CDR1 SGHNT and CDR2 YENEEA. Here the CDR3 reads CASSSGLGYNEQFF. The CDR3 DNA reads TGTGCCAGCAGCTCGGGACTAGGATACAATGAGCAGTTCTTC.

This clonotype was counted ten times or more. The chain recombines TRBV29-1 with TRBJ2-7; weak D call: TRBD1 (5 bases). Per the germline V gene, CDR1 is SQVTM and CDR2 is ANQGSEA. V lost 5 bases and J lost 1, with 6 bases in between. The CDR3 contains 11 residues. The CDR3 protein is CSVYRSYEQYF. In nucleotides, the CDR3 is TGCAGCGTTTACAGGTCCTACGAGCAGTACTTC.

This clonotype turned up a few times. The chain combines TRBV19 with TRBJ2-7; D gene unclear. Germline values: CDR1 LNHDA, CDR2 SQIVND (reference sequence). V lost 1 base, J lost 4 bases, and 8 bases lay in between. CDR3 length equals 13 residues. The CDR3 is CASSIATEYEQYF. The CDR3 coding sequence is TGTGCCAGTAGTATAGCGACCGAGTACGAGCAGTACTTC.